Listed below are T cell receptor beta chains from one sample, sequenced in a study of Graves' ophthalmopathy and Graves' hyperthyroidism. MiXCR, applied by TCRdb to the multiplex PCR reads, yields one record per CDR3 protein. The sample lists about 210,000 distinct CDR3 sequences; just under 30% were seen once. Sequenced input: peripheral blood. The receptor set was obtained from a man aged 45-65 years with Graves' ophthalmopathy. Both conserved end residues are part of each CDR3. The D gene is left open where the match is weak. For some rows the clone size is stated as once, few or many, or as a class when expanded; others skip it.

many	-	TRBJ1-5	TRBV15	TGTGCCACCAGCAGAGATTTGGGGGGCAGACAGCCCCAGCATTTT	CATSRDLGGRQPQHF
many	-	TRBJ2-5	TRBV11-2	TGTGCCAGCAGCTTGGCGCTTCAAGAGACCCAGTACTTC	CASSLALQETQYF
-	-	TRBJ1-2	TRBV6-5	TGTGCCAGCAGTTACTCCGTCACGGTAGCTAACTATGGCTACACCTTC	CASSYSVTVANYGYTF
-	-	TRBJ2-5	TRBV12-3/TRBV12-4	TGTGCCAGCAGTCCCTTCGGTGGTAAGGAAGAGACCCAGTACTTC	CASSPFGGKEETQYF
-	TRBD1	TRBJ2-7	TRBV30	TGTGCCTGGAGTGTACAGGGGGCCTACGAGCAGTACTTC	CAWSVQGAYEQYF
-	TRBD2	TRBJ2-5	TRBV28	TGTGCCAGCAGTTCATTAGGACTAGCGGGAGTTGGGACCCAGTACTTC	CASSSLGLAGVGTQYF
many	TRBD1	TRBJ2-7	TRBV20-1	TGCAGCGGGGACAGGGGGACGGTCGAGCAGTACTTC	CSGDRGTVEQYF
many	TRBD1	TRBJ1-5	TRBV19	TGTGCCAGTAATTCCGGGACAGTTAGCAATCAGCCCCAGCATTTT	CASNSGTVSNQPQHF
many	-	TRBJ1-2	TRBV12-3/TRBV12-4	TGTGCCAGCACCTTGGGGGGACTGGAGGGCTACACCTTC	CASTLGGLEGYTF
many	-	TRBJ2-2	TRBV7-2	TGTGCCAGCAGCTTAGTACTACTCGGGGAGCTGTTTTTT	CASSLVLLGELFF
many	-	TRBJ1-5	TRBV7-8	TGTGCCAGCAACTTAGATGGCAGGGGCAATCAGCCCCAGCATTTT	CASNLDGRGNQPQHF
many	-	TRBJ2-5	TRBV29-1	TGCAGCGTTTCCTCCCTAGCTCAGACCCAGTACTTC	CSVSSLAQTQYF
many	TRBD2	TRBJ2-7	TRBV12-3/TRBV12-4	TGTGCCAGCAGTTTTACGATAGCGGGAGGGCCCTACGAGCAGTACTTC	CASSFTIAGGPYEQYF
many	TRBD1	TRBJ1-2	TRBV6-5	TGTGCCAGCAGTTCTTTGGGACAGGGAGATGGCTACACCTTC	CASSSLGQGDGYTF
few	-	TRBJ1-5	TRBV27	TGTGCCAGCAGTCCGACGAGGTGGGGGGATCAGCCCCAGCATTTT	CASSPTRWGDQPQHF
many	-	TRBJ2-7	TRBV6-2/TRBV6-3	TGTGCCAGCAGACGAGGAGGGGGCGACGAGCAGTACTTC	CASRRGGGDEQYF
-	TRBD2	TRBJ2-7	TRBV9	TGTGCCAGCAGCGTAGACGGGAGGTCCTACGAGCAGTACTTC	CASSVDGRSYEQYF
-	TRBD1	TRBJ2-7	TRBV6-1	TGTGCCAGCAGTCAACGCCCGGGACAGGGGGGGTACGAGCAGTACTTC	CASSQRPGQGGYEQYF
many	-	TRBJ1-1	TRBV2	TGTGCCAGCAGCATTCTGCCTTCGGGCGGGAACACTGAAGCTTTCTTT	CASSILPSGGNTEAFF
many	-	TRBJ1-1	TRBV28	TGTGCCAGCACCATGGCGACAGGCCGGATTGAAGCTTTCTTT	CASTMATGRIEAFF
-	-	TRBJ2-7	TRBV6-1	TGTGCCAGCAGTGAACAGGGTCCACCCTACGAGCAGTACTTC	CASSEQGPPYEQYF
many	TRBD2	TRBJ2-3	TRBV12-3/TRBV12-4	TGTGCCAGCAGTTTAACGGCTAGCGGGAGTCCTACGCAGTATTTT	CASSLTASGSPTQYF
many	TRBD1	TRBJ1-5	TRBV20-1	TGCAGTGCTACCGGGACAGGGATTCAGGGGAATCAGCCCCAGCATTTT	CSATGTGIQGNQPQHF
-	-	TRBJ2-5	TRBV12-3/TRBV12-4	TGTGCCAGCACCTCGGATGGGGATCGGACCCAGTACTTC	CASTSDGDRTQYF
many	-	TRBJ2-7	TRBV28	TGTGCGAGCACTGGGGTTTCGATTCACGAGCAGTACTTC	CASTGVSIHEQYF
many	TRBD2	TRBJ2-7	TRBV6-5	TGTGCCAGCAGTCCGGGACTAGCGGCTTTGAAGCAGTACTTC	CASSPGLAALKQYF
-	-	TRBJ1-3	TRBV6-1	TGTGCCAGCAGAGACAGATCTGGAAACACCATATATTTT	CASRDRSGNTIYF
many	TRBD1	TRBJ2-2	TRBV7-2	TGTGCCAGCAGTCACAGGGGTTCGAACACCGGGGAGCTGTTTTTT	CASSHRGSNTGELFF
-	-	TRBJ2-4	TRBV7-2	TGTGCCAGCAGCCCGCCGGGGGGGGGACAGGCTAAGGACCCGTACTTC	CASSPPGGGQAKDPYF
-	-	TRBJ1-6	TRBV6-5	TGTGCCAGCAGTTATGGCTTCTCTTCACCCCTCCACTTT	CASSYGFSSPLHF
-	-	TRBJ1-1	TRBV5-1	TGCGCCAGCAGCTTTGGCAGGAGCCATGAAGCTTTCTTT	CASSFGRSHEAFF
-	-	TRBJ1-2	TRBV6-1	TGTGCCAGCAGCAGGGGAATGGACAGAGCGAACTATGGCTACACCTTC	CASSRGMDRANYGYTF
many	-	TRBJ2-7	TRBV6-2/TRBV6-3	TGTGCCAGCAGTTACCCAAAATACGAGCAGTACTTC	CASSYPKYEQYF
many	-	TRBJ1-5	TRBV20-1	TGCAGTGCTAGGTCGGGAGATCAGCCCCAGCATTTT	CSARSGDQPQHF
once	-	TRBJ2-2	TRBV30	TGTGCGTGGCGTGGCCACGAGACCACCGGGGAGCTGTTTTTT	CAWRGHETTGELFF
-	TRBD1	TRBJ1-1	TRBV3-1	TGTGCCAGCAGCCCAGGGGGCAGGGGAAACACTGAAGCTTTCTTT	CASSPGGRGNTEAFF
many	-	TRBJ1-3	TRBV6-4	TGTGCCAGCAGTGAGCTAGGACTGCTCTCTGGAAACACCATATATTTT	CASSELGLLSGNTIYF
many	-	TRBJ2-5	TRBV6-1	TGTGCCAGCGGGCTTTGGGCGCGGGAGACCCAGTACTTC	CASGLWARETQYF
-	TRBD2	TRBJ2-5	TRBV5-1	TGCGCCAGCAGCTTGAGCGGGAGCGTCGAGACCCAGTACTTC	CASSLSGSVETQYF
many	-	TRBJ2-5	TRBV7-3	TGTGCCAGCGGGAGTGACTGGGAAGAGACCCAGTACTTC	CASGSDWEETQYF
many	-	TRBJ2-5	TRBV12-3/TRBV12-4	TGTGCCAGCAGTTCTGGCAGGGGTGAGACCCAGTACTTC	CASSSGRGETQYF
many	-	TRBJ1-3	TRBV6-5	TGTGCCAGCAGTTACGATCCCTACTCTGGAAACACCATATATTTT	CASSYDPYSGNTIYF
many	-	TRBJ1-2	TRBV5-1	TGCGCCAGCAGAGAGGGGCAGGCAGGAAACTATGGCTACACCTTC	CASREGQAGNYGYTF
many	-	TRBJ2-2	TRBV6-5	TGTGCCAGCAGTTACTCCCCAGCGAACACCGGGGAGCTGTTTTTT	CASSYSPANTGELFF
-	-	TRBJ2-5	TRBV12-3/TRBV12-4	TGTGCCAGCAGAACAGGGATGGTAGAGACCCAGTACTTC	CASRTGMVETQYF
many	-	TRBJ2-7	TRBV19	TGTGCCAGTAGTACCCGGCAGGCGTCCTACGAGCAGTACTTC	CASSTRQASYEQYF
-	TRBD1	TRBJ2-5	TRBV20-1	TGCAGTGCTAGACTGCAGGGGACAGGGGGATCCCAGTACTTC	CSARLQGTGGSQYF
many	-	TRBJ1-6	TRBV28	TGTGCCAGCAGTTTGGGACAACAGGGCTTCAATTCACCCCTCCACTTT	CASSLGQQGFNSPLHF
few	-	TRBJ1-1	TRBV12-3/TRBV12-4	TGTGCCAGCATGGCAGGCTTGAACACTGAAGCTTTCTTT	CASMAGLNTEAFF
many	-	TRBJ2-7	TRBV7-2	TGTGCCAGCAGCTTAACCCTAGCGACCTTTGAGGAGCAGTACTTC	CASSLTLATFEEQYF
many	-	TRBJ2-3	TRBV7-2	TGTGCCAGCAGCGCCGTAGGCTCCTACACAGATACGCAGTATTTT	CASSAVGSYTDTQYF